These 10 T cell receptor beta chains originate from one sample sequenced in a study of blood T cell repertoires in COVID-19. The data were produced by immunoSEQ multiplex PCR, yet TCRdb's version contains in-frame clones alone and is incomplete. Among 110,000 or so clones listed, around 90% were seen once. The sequenced sample was peripheral blood. The receptor source for this set is a human donor in a cohort sampled during active COVID-19.

The chain employs TRBV20-1 and TRBJ2-7; tentative D call: TRBD2 (6 bases). V lost 4 bases and J lost 5, with 9 bases in between. The CDR3 contains 11 residues. Germline V gene data show CDR1 as DFQATT and CDR2 as SNEGSKA (reference sequence). The CDR3 sequence is CSANAGHEQYF. The CDR3 nucleotides read TGCAGTGCTAATGCGGGACACGAGCAGTACTTC.

The chain is built from TRBV19 and TRBJ1-2, with D perhaps TRBD1 (5 bases). V was trimmed by 2 bases and J by 4 bases, leaving 11 bases between them. The CDR3 extends over 14 amino acids. Germline V lookup: CDR1 LNHDA, CDR2 SQIVND (reference sequence). As DNA, the CDR3 is TGTGCCAGTAGTATACAGGGAAAGGGCTATGGCTACACCTTC. Translating gives CASSIQGKGYGYTF.

The chain joins TRBV3-1 (or the pseudogene TRBV3-2) to TRBJ1-3; possible D gene TRBD1, 5 bases. The CDR3 consists of 16 residues. Germline lookup yields CDR1 LGHDT and CDR2 YNNKEL (reference sequence). The V and J ends lost 1 base and 0 bases respectively, with 10 bases between them. The DNA of the CDR3 is TGTGCCAGCAGCCAAGGAGTGGGGCGCTCTGGAAACACCATATATTTT. This translates into CASSQGVGRSGNTIYF.

The chain combines TRBV2 with TRBJ1-2; TRBD1 agrees at 7 bases. CDR1 is SNHLY, CDR2 FYNNEI, per germline. Trimming cost V 7 bases and J 6 bases; bases outside gene matches: 5. The CDR3 totals 12 residues. The CDR3 loop reads CASMRQGDGYTF. The CDR3 DNA sequence: TGTGCCAGCATGCGCCAGGGGGATGGCTACACCTTC.

V and J are TRBV19 and TRBJ2-7, with 11 bases that match TRBD2. V lost 6 bases and J lost 7; bases outside the gene matches: 8. There are 14 residues in the CDR3. The V gene's germline CDR1 is LNHDA and CDR2 SQIVND (reference sequence). This CDR3 is CASRSLAGVGEQYF. The CDR3 DNA reads TGTGCCAGTAGATCACTAGCGGGAGTGGGTGAGCAGTACTTC.

The chain is built from TRBV5-4 and TRBJ1-6; 10 bases line up with TRBD1. Germline V CDR1 and CDR2: SGHNT, YYREEE (reference sequence). The V and J ends lost 4 bases and 10 bases, in that order; junction bases with no gene match: 8. The CDR3 spans 15 residues. This chain's CDR3 is CASSPGGTGVSPLHF. Here the CDR3 DNA reads TGTGCCAGCAGCCCCGGAGGGACAGGGGTCTCACCCCTCCACTTT. Looking up the rest from reference TRBV5-4 and TRBJ1-6 gives the full variable domain: ETGVTQSPTHLIKTRGQQVTLRCSSQSGHNTVSWYQQALGQGPQFIFQYYREEENGRGNFPPRFSGLQFPNYSSELNVNALELDDSALYLCASSPGGTGVSPLHFGNGTRLTVT.

This chain joins TRBV27 and TRBJ1-3; TRBD1 agrees at 8 bases. Germline V gives CDR1 MNHEY, CDR2 SMNVEV (reference sequence). CDR3 length equals 17 residues. V lost 6 bases, J lost 0 bases, and 10 bases stayed unmatched. Written as DNA, the CDR3 is TGTGCCAGCAGCCCTAGACAGGGGCCCTCCTCTGGAAACACCATATATTTT. This sequence encodes CASSPRQGPSSGNTIYF.

This clone was detected once. The CDR3 loop is CASSPYPGGRELFF. CDR3 sequence (DNA): TGTGCCAGTAGTCCATATCCCGGGGGTCGGGAGCTGTTTTTT. This rearrangement joins TRBV19 to TRBJ2-2; D perhaps matches TRBD2 (6 bases). The CDR3 spans 14 residues. Germline values: CDR1 LNHDA, CDR2 SQIVND (reference sequence). The V end was cut by 5 bases, the J end by 9 bases, with 16 bases between. The whole variable domain, remainder taken from reference TRBV19 and TRBJ2-2, is DGGITQSPKYLFRKEGQNVTLSCEQNLNHDAMYWYRQDPGQGLRLIYYSQIVNDFQKGDIAEGYSVSREKKESFPLTVTSAQKNPTAFYLCASSPYPGGRELFFGEGSRLTVL.

The chain recombines TRBV7-2 with TRBJ1-4, with unresolved D. CDR3 length: 15 amino acids. The V gene's germline CDR1 is SGHTA and CDR2 FQGNSA. The V end lost 0 bases, the J end lost 0 bases, and 5 bases lay between the germline ends. This CDR3 is CASSLALSTNEKLFF. CDR3 nucleotide sequence: TGTGCCAGCAGCTTAGCCCTTTCAACTAATGAAAAACTGTTTTTT.

This chain joins TRBV19 and TRBJ1-5; D might be TRBD1 (5 bases). The ends were cut back, 6 bases at V and 7 bases at J, with 13 bases in the middle. The germline CDR1 and CDR2 sequences are LNHDA and SQIVND (reference sequence). The CDR3 spans 13 residues. CDR3 nucleotide sequence: TGTGCCAGTAGACCCCAGGGTGGGCAGCCCCAGCATTTT. Translation: CASRPQGGQPQHF. Using reference TRBV19 and TRBJ1-5 for the parts outside the CDR3, the full variable domain is DGGITQSPKYLFRKEGQNVTLSCEQNLNHDAMYWYRQDPGQGLRLIYYSQIVNDFQKGDIAEGYSVSREKKESFPLTVTSAQKNPTAFYLCASRPQGGQPQHFGDGTRLSIL.